This passage covers 28 T cell receptor beta chains from one sample sequenced in a study of CD8 T cells in ankylosing spondylitis. Study-wide results and limits: A TCR beta motif of eight highly homologous variants appeared characteristic of ankylosing spondylitis blood.

TCRdb re-called the 5' RACE reads with MiXCR, one entry per CDR3 protein. The table has about 800,000 distinct CDR3 sequences, about 12% seen once. Antigens for these TCRs are unknown. Specimen: blood, either unsorted or a sorted T cell fraction (not recorded which). All receptors come from a male donor with ankylosing spondylitis.

This clonotype was detected many times. The J gene is TRBJ2-2, the V gene TRBV29-1; D unclear. Germline V lookup: CDR1 SQVTM, CDR2 ANQGSEA. V was trimmed by 4 bases and J by 2 bases, leaving 11 bases between them. The CDR3 sequence is 14 residues long. The CDR3 spells CSVGTSLNTGELFF. The CDR3 DNA reads as TGCAGCGTTGGGACCTCACTTAACACCGGGGAGCTGTTTTTT.

This clonotype was observed a handful of times. V and J are TRBV5-5 and TRBJ2-7, with D perhaps matching TRBD1 or TRBD2 (6 bases each). CDR1 SGHKS and CDR2 YYEKEE come from the germline V gene (reference sequence). The V end lost 4 bases, the J end lost 3 bases, and 20 bases lay between the germline ends. The CDR3 is 16 residues long. Here the CDR3 DNA reads TGTGCCAGCAGCCAAGGGGGGCGCGGTGAATACTACGAGCAGTACTTC. Translation gives CASSQGGRGEYYEQYF.

The sample holds many counts of this clonotype. The genes are TRBV20-1 and TRBJ1-1; 9 nucleotides align to TRBD1. CDR3 length: 14 amino acids. CDR1 DFQATT and CDR2 SNEGSKA come from the germline V gene (reference sequence). Losses at the gene ends were 6 bases for V and 1 base for J; bases not matched to a gene: 6. CDR3 bases: TGCAGTGCCTCTTGGACAGGGGCGAACACTGAAGCTTTCTTT. Protein sequence: CSASWTGANTEAFF.

V gene TRBV24-1 combines with J gene TRBJ2-1; tentatively, D is TRBD1 or TRBD2 (6 bases each). V lost 3 bases and J 15 bases, leaving 17 bases between the germline ends. Germline-derived CDR1 and CDR2 are KGHDR and SFDVKD. The CDR3 extends over 13 amino acids. This chain's CDR3 is CATSDSDRRAWFF. The DNA of the CDR3 is TGTGCCACCAGTGATAGCGACAGGAGGGCTTGGTTCTTC.

This clonotype was seen only a few times. This chain uses TRBV28 with TRBJ2-3; TRBD2 matches 10 bases. The CDR3 runs 17 residues. Germline trimming cut 4 bases from V and 3 bases from J; bases unmatched to any gene: 10. The germline V gene encodes CDR1 MDHEN and CDR2 SYDVKM. CDR3 nucleotides: TGTGCCAGCAGTTGGGGCCTAGCGGGAGTTGGAACAGATACGCAGTATTTT. This translates into CASSWGLAGVGTDTQYF.

This clonotype was detected only a few times. The gene calls are TRBV29-1 and TRBJ2-5, with D possibly TRBD1 on 5 matching bases. Germline-derived CDR1 and CDR2 are SQVTM and ANQGSEA. The CDR3 has 13 amino acids. The V gene lost 8 bases and the J gene lost 3 bases, with 16 bases spanning the gap. The CDR3 here is CSSRQKLKETQYF. In DNA, the CDR3 is TGCAGCTCAAGACAGAAACTTAAAGAGACCCAGTACTTC.

This clonotype came up a few times. J is TRBJ2-6 and V is TRBV27; D remains ambiguous. The CDR3 extends over 15 amino acids. Germline assignment: CDR1 MNHEY and CDR2 SMNVEV (reference sequence). The V end was cut by 7 bases, the J end by 4 bases, with 14 bases between. The CDR3 DNA reads as TGTGCCAGCAAATTTATGGTTTCCGGGGCCAACGTCCTGACTTTC. The encoded protein is CASKFMVSGANVLTF.

This clonotype was counted at least ten times. V is TRBV20-1 and J is TRBJ2-7; 11 nucleotides match TRBD2. From germline, CDR1 is DFQATT and CDR2 SNEGSKA (reference sequence). The CDR3 loop spans 15 amino acids. V shed 0 bases and J 3 bases; nucleotides not matched to a gene: 4. The CDR3 DNA reads TGCAGTGCTAGAGATCCCCTAGCGGGGGGCTACGAGCAGTACTTC. This translates into CSARDPLAGGYEQYF.

The V call is TRBV18, the J call TRBJ2-1, with D unresolved. The CDR3 covers 15 residues. Trimming stripped 3 bases from V and 9 bases from J, with 18 bases between. Germline CDR1 and CDR2: KGHSH and LQKENI. CDR3 region: CASSPSDTALSEQFF. In nucleotides, the CDR3 is TGTGCCAGCTCACCCTCAGATACCGCGTTGAGTGAGCAGTTCTTC.

This clonotype was detected only a few times. The J gene is TRBJ1-6, the V gene TRBV25-1; D may be TRBD1 (5 bases). The ends were cut back, 11 bases at V and 5 bases at J, with 22 bases in the middle. Per germline, CDR1 MGHDK and CDR2 SYGVNS. The CDR3 runs 16 residues. In DNA form, the CDR3 reads TGTGCCGTTGGAGGTAATTTAGGGGCCGATAATTCACCCCTCCACTTT. This encodes CAVGGNLGADNSPLHF.

This clonotype was seen more than once but under ten times. This chain links TRBV9 with TRBJ1-6; 9 bases agree with TRBD1. Germline loops: CDR1 SGDLS, CDR2 YYNGEE. There are 17 residues in the CDR3. V dropped 3 bases and J dropped 6; count of bases not matched to a gene: 10. CDR3 nucleotides: TGTGCCAGCAGCGGGCGTTCCGGGACAGGGTTTAATTCACCCCTCCACTTT. It yields the protein CASSGRSGTGFNSPLHF.

This chain uses TRBV6-4 with TRBJ2-7; 8 bases match TRBD2. This CDR3 has 13 amino acids. CDR1 and CDR2 (germline): MRHNA, SNTAGT. Germline trimming cut 4 bases from V and 3 bases from J; bases unmatched to any gene: 2. The CDR3 DNA follows: TGTGCCAGCAGTGTTCGGGAGGGCTACGAGCAGTACTTC. Residues: CASSVREGYEQYF.

This clonotype was seen only a few times. The chain joins TRBV7-2 to TRBJ2-5; D assignment may be TRBD1 or TRBD2 (5 bases each). Germline loops: CDR1 SGHTA, CDR2 FQGNSA. Trimming stripped 1 base from V and 5 bases from J, with 14 bases between. The CDR3 covers 15 residues. DNA of the CDR3: TGTGCCAGCAGCTTAGTTCGCCTAGGGGAGGAGACCCAGTACTTC. This sequence encodes CASSLVRLGEETQYF.

V is TRBV28 and J is TRBJ1-2, with 11 bases fitting TRBD1. Trimming cost V 6 bases and J 4 bases; bases outside gene matches: 4. This CDR3 contains 14 residues. The germline V gene encodes CDR1 MDHEN and CDR2 SYDVKM. This chain's CDR3 is CASRGQGAGYGYTF. In DNA, the CDR3 is TGTGCCAGCAGAGGACAGGGGGCTGGCTATGGCTACACCTTC.

This clonotype was found many times. The CDR3 DNA is TGCAGCGTTGTATCATGGCAGCCGAACACTGAAGCTTTCTTT. Translating gives CSVVSWQPNTEAFF. The V and J genes are TRBV29-1 and TRBJ1-1; D is unclear. Between the trimmed V and J ends, which lost 4 bases and 1 base, there was a span of 13 bases. The germline gives CDR1 SQVTM, CDR2 ANQGSEA. The CDR3 extends over 14 amino acids.

V usage is TRBV20-1 and J usage is TRBJ2-1; 7 positions match TRBD2. This CDR3 has 15 residues. V trimming: 5 bases; J trimming: 5 bases; junction bases outside the gene matches: 12. The germline CDR1 and CDR2 sequences are DFQATT and SNEGSKA (reference sequence). The CDR3 sequence is CSASLRSGTDNEQFF. As DNA, the CDR3 is TGCAGTGCTTCACTCCGAAGCGGGACCGACAATGAGCAGTTCTTC.

This clonotype was observed a few times. The chain uses TRBV4-3 and TRBJ2-5, with 8 bases lining up with TRBD2. The CDR3 sequence is 16 residues long. The germline CDR1 and CDR2 sequences are LGHNA and YSLEER. With V trimmed by 0 bases and J by 4 bases, 7 bases remained unmatched. CDR3 in amino acids: CASSQEFLAGRETQYF. The CDR3 nucleotides read TGCGCCAGCAGCCAAGAGTTCCTAGCGGGTAGAGAGACCCAGTACTTC.

The chain uses TRBV20-1 and TRBJ2-3; D is possibly TRBD2 (5 bases). The V and J ends lost 5 bases and 4 bases respectively, with 25 bases between them. The CDR3 contains 17 residues. The germline gives CDR1 DFQATT, CDR2 SNEGSKA (reference sequence). In nucleotides, the CDR3 is TGCAGTGCTCCAAGGACTCCCCTGGTGGGTAATCCAGATACGCAGTATTTT. Amino acids: CSAPRTPLVGNPDTQYF.

The J gene is TRBJ1-3, the V gene TRBV6-5; D not resolved. Trimming shortened V by 0 bases and J by 4 bases, and 13 bases separated the two germline ends. The CDR3 runs to 16 residues. CDR1 and CDR2 from the germline V gene are MNHEY and SVGAGI. The CDR3 region has the DNA TGTGCCAGCAGTTACTCAAGGGCCTACCTGGGAAACACCATATATTTT. Amino acids: CASSYSRAYLGNTIYF.

This clonotype was observed a few times. The rearrangement uses TRBV5-1 and TRBJ2-5, with TRBD2 identical over 13 bases. There are 15 residues in the CDR3. In germline, CDR1 is SGHRS, CDR2 YFSETQ. V shed 4 bases and J 5 bases; nucleotides not matched to a gene: 5. CDR3: CASSNGLAGVETQYF. In DNA, the CDR3 is TGCGCCAGCAGCAATGGACTAGCGGGAGTGGAGACCCAGTACTTC.

This clonotype was seen only a few times. This chain links TRBV20-1 with TRBJ1-1, with a tentative D call TRBD1 (5 bases). CDR1 is DFQATT and CDR2 is SNEGSKA in the germline V gene (reference sequence). Trimming removed 1 base from V and 1 base from J, with 19 bases in between. The CDR3 covers 17 residues. The CDR3 DNA sequence: TGCAGTGCTAGAGTTCCCCCCCGGGGCCTAGAGAACACTGAAGCTTTCTTT. It specifies CSARVPPRGLENTEAFF.

Many counts were recorded for this clonotype. V is TRBV10-3 and J is TRBJ2-3; 7 bases align to TRBD2. After removal of 7 bases from V and 5 bases from J, the junction contained 15 bases not matched to a gene. The length of the CDR3 is 16 residues. Germline CDR1 is ENHRY and CDR2 is SYGVKD. In DNA, the CDR3 is TGTGCCATCAAGTCCTTGGGGAGCGGGGATGGAGATACGCAGTATTTT. Its translation: CAIKSLGSGDGDTQYF.

The DNA of the CDR3 is TGCAGCGTCCGGACACAGGGGGGGGGGACGCAGTATTTT. This codes for CSVRTQGGGTQYF. The chain links TRBV29-1 to TRBJ2-3, with a possible D match to TRBD1 (8 bases). CDR3 length equals 13 residues. Germline values: CDR1 SQVTM, CDR2 ANQGSEA. V shed 6 bases and J shed 9 bases, with 19 bases lying between them.

There are many counts of this clonotype. The chain recombines TRBV20-1 with TRBJ2-7; no reliable D call. This CDR3 comprises 11 residues. Germline CDR1 is DFQATT and CDR2 is SNEGSKA (reference sequence). The DNA of the CDR3 is TGCAGCCAAGGGCTAGGCGACGAGCAGTACTTC. Its translation is CSQGLGDEQYF.

This chain uses TRBV7-3 with TRBJ2-3; D is unresolved. Trimming left V 2 bases short and J 4 bases short, with 13 bases between. Germline CDR1 and CDR2: SGHTA and FQGTGA. CDR3 length equals 15 residues. The CDR3 region has the DNA TGTGCCAGCAGCTTACTGGGCCATGGGTCAGATACGCAGTATTTT. It codes for CASSLLGHGSDTQYF.

This chain links TRBV7-2 with TRBJ2-3; D assignment may be TRBD1 or TRBD2 (5 bases each). Germline CDR1 reads SGHTA; CDR2 reads FQGNSA. Trimming cost V 4 bases and J 6 bases, with 14 bases left between them. The CDR3 extends over 14 amino acids. The CDR3 is CASSSGTLGDTQYF. The CDR3 DNA reads as TGTGCCAGCAGCTCAGGGACGTTGGGTGATACGCAGTATTTT.

This clonotype was seen at least ten times. V and J are TRBV12-3 or TRBV12-4 and TRBJ1-5, with D perhaps matching TRBD1 (6 bases). The CDR3 is 13 residues long. The V end lost 8 bases, the J end lost 2 bases, and 10 bases lay between the germline ends. The CDR3 sequence: CASHRDGNQPQHF. DNA for the CDR3: TGTGCCAGCCACAGGGATGGCAATCAGCCCCAGCATTTT.

This clonotype was detected a few times. The CDR3 region is CSARNPIAGEFNEQFF. The CDR3 coding sequence is TGCAGTGCTAGAAACCCCATCGCGGGAGAGTTCAATGAGCAGTTCTTC. The J gene is TRBJ2-1, the V gene TRBV20-1; 7 nucleotides match TRBD2. CDR1 is DFQATT and CDR2 is SNEGSKA in the germline V gene (reference sequence). CDR3 size: 16 residues. V shed 2 bases and J 6 bases; nucleotides not matched to a gene: 13.